The 21 T cell receptor beta chains reported below all come from one sample, sequenced in a study of tumor T cells in aggressive B-cell lymphoma. Profiled with immunoSEQ multiplex PCR; TCRdb holds only in-frame clones, not every one. The table includes around 1,100 clones, 95% to 98% detected once. Material: tumor tissue. Receptor source: an adult with diffuse large B cell lymphoma.

The V gene is TRBV18, the J gene TRBJ1-1, with 8 positions matching TRBD1. Germline CDR1 is KGHSH and CDR2 is LQKENI. J gave up 0 bases and V 8 bases, and 11 bases lay outside the gene matches. CDR3 size: 16 residues. DNA for the CDR3: TGTGCCAGCACCCCTCGGACAGGGAAAATGAACACTGAAGCTTTCTTT. Translating it yields CASTPRTGKMNTEAFF.

With regard to this clone: The junction does not match germline at one end; this may be a read error. The chain is built from TRBV7-7 and TRBJ2-5, with 11 bases matching TRBD1. Germline V lookup: CDR1 SSHAT, CDR2 FNYEAQ (reference sequence). This CDR3 has 15 amino acids. As DNA, the CDR3 is TGTGCTAGCAGCTGGGGACAGGGGGGACAAGAGACCCAGTACTTC. Amino acid sequence: CASSWGQGGQETQYF.

The chain has TRBV5-4 and TRBJ1-1; unclear D gene. Looked up from germline, CDR1 is SGHNT and CDR2 is YYREEE (reference sequence). Trimming removed 0 bases from V and 11 bases from J, with 8 bases in between. CDR3 length: 11 residues. The CDR3, as DNA: TGTGCCAGCAGCTTGGGCGTAGAGGCTTTCTTT. This gives the protein CASSLGVEAFF.

The chain is built from TRBV10-3 and TRBJ2-1; a weak D match, TRBD2 (7 bases). Per the germline V gene, CDR1 is ENHRY and CDR2 is SYGVKD. Deletions cut 11 bases from V and 3 bases from J, with 17 bases between. This CDR3 comprises 14 residues. The CDR3 spells CAVGGQGDYNEQFF. As DNA, the CDR3 is TGTGCCGTCGGGGGGCAGGGAGACTACAATGAGCAGTTCTTC.

J is TRBJ1-2 and V is TRBV19, with D possibly TRBD1 on 6 matching bases. The V gene lost 7 bases and the J gene lost 4 bases, with 13 bases spanning the gap. This CDR3 has 13 amino acids. CDR1 is LNHDA and CDR2 is SQIVND in the germline V gene (reference sequence). CDR3 region: CASTSDRSYGYTF. The CDR3 bases are TGTGCCAGTACATCCGACAGGAGCTATGGCTACACCTTC. Full variable domain (missing parts from reference TRBV19 and TRBJ1-2): DGGITQSPKYLFRKEGQNVTLSCEQNLNHDAMYWYRQDPGQGLRLIYYSQIVNDFQKGDIAEGYSVSREKKESFPLTVTSAQKNPTAFYLCASTSDRSYGYTFGSGTRLTVV.

The V call is TRBV19, the J call TRBJ2-6, with 10 bases identical to TRBD1. V was clipped by 3 bases and J by 0 bases; unmatched bases: 2. This CDR3 region has 17 residues. Germline lookup yields CDR1 LNHDA and CDR2 SQIVND (reference sequence). CDR3 nucleotides: TGTGCCAGTAGTATTCGACAGGGGGCCTCTGGGGCCAACGTCCTGACTTTC. This sequence encodes CASSIRQGASGANVLTF.

The chain is built from TRBV4-2 and TRBJ1-2; D is uncertain. Germline CDR1 LGHNA, CDR2 YNFKEQ. There are 14 residues in the CDR3. V was trimmed by 0 bases and J by 6 bases, leaving 11 bases between them. CDR3 sequence reads: CASSQDLAGDGYTF. CDR3 coding DNA: TGTGCCAGCAGCCAAGACCTCGCGGGAGATGGCTACACCTTC.

The chain employs TRBV7-3 and TRBJ2-1; TRBD1 agrees at 7 bases. CDR3 length: 16 residues. V trimming: 5 bases; J trimming: 0 bases; junction bases outside the gene matches: 7. Germline V gene data show CDR1 as SGHTA and CDR2 as FQGTGA. The CDR3 nucleotides are TGTGCCAGCAGCCCACAGGGACAGAACTCCTACAATGAGCAGTTCTTC. Protein: CASSPQGQNSYNEQFF.

The chain couples TRBV30 to TRBJ1-2, with TRBD1 as a possible D gene (6 bases). V lost 4 bases and J lost 4, with 16 bases in between. This CDR3 has 14 amino acids. The germline CDR1 and CDR2 sequences are GTSNPN and SVGIG (reference sequence). In DNA, the CDR3 is TGTGCCTGGAACAGGCAGGGGTTAACCTATGGCTACACCTTC. Its translation: CAWNRQGLTYGYTF.

The chain is built from TRBV7-8 and TRBJ2-7; 7 nucleotides align to TRBD1. V lost 3 bases and J lost 2; bases outside the gene matches: 7. Germline V gene data show CDR1 as SGHVS and CDR2 as FQNEAQ. This CDR3 has 15 residues. Here the CDR3 DNA reads TGTGCCAGCAGCTTGTCATCCGGGACAGCCTACGAGCAGTACTTC. It yields the protein CASSLSSGTAYEQYF.

V is TRBV27 and J is TRBJ2-2, with unresolved D. The V end lost 3 bases, the J end lost 0 bases, and 5 bases lay between the germline ends. The CDR3 has 14 residues. Germline V gene data show CDR1 as MNHEY and CDR2 as SMNVEV (reference sequence). CDR3 nucleotides: TGTGCCAGCAGTTTCTTAGCGAACACCGGGGAGCTGTTTTTT. Its translation is CASSFLANTGELFF.

The chain uses TRBV29-1 and TRBJ1-2, with D perhaps TRBD1 (5 bases). Germline CDR1 is SQVTM and CDR2 is ANQGSEA. V lost 8 bases, J lost 4 bases, and 17 bases lay in between. The length of the CDR3 is 13 residues. The CDR3, as DNA: TGCAGCTCTTTGGGGGGTTCGAGCTATGGCTACACCTTC. It translates to CSSLGGSSYGYTF.

The V gene is TRBV6-5, the J gene TRBJ2-7; possibly TRBD2 for D (5 bases). The CDR3 consists of 12 residues. Germline CDR1 reads MNHEY; CDR2 reads SVGAGI. V lost 4 bases and J 2 bases, leaving 6 bases between the germline ends. The chain's CDR3 is CASSSGTYEQYF. The CDR3 bases are TGTGCCAGCAGTTCCGGGACCTACGAGCAGTACTTC.

In DNA, the CDR3 is TGTGCCAGCAGTGTCCTGGCGGAGAACTATGGCTACACCTTC. Translation gives CASSVLAENYGYTF. V and J are TRBV6-1 and TRBJ1-2, with D uncertain. Germline values: CDR1 MNHNS, CDR2 SASEGT. The V and J ends lost 4 bases and 2 bases respectively, with 11 bases between them. CDR3 length equals 14 residues.

The V and J genes are TRBV2 and TRBJ1-2, with a weak D call TRBD1 (5 bases). Germline-derived CDR1 and CDR2 are SNHLY and FYNNEI. The CDR3 consists of 14 residues. Trimming shortened V by 6 bases and J by 8 bases, and 19 bases separated the two germline ends. CDR3 amino acids: CASSVDGGNWGYTF. In DNA, the CDR3 is TGTGCCAGCAGCGTGGACGGGGGGAACTGGGGCTACACCTTC.

The V and J genes are TRBV18 and TRBJ2-3; 7 bases map to TRBD2. CDR3 length equals 15 residues. After removal of 6 bases from V and 6 bases from J, the junction contained 12 bases not matched to a gene. CDR1 and CDR2 (germline): KGHSH, LQKENI. CDR3 region: CASSNAGGGADTQYF. CDR3 in DNA: TGTGCCAGCTCCAACGCCGGCGGGGGTGCGGATACGCAGTATTTT. Supplemented by reference TRBV18 and TRBJ2-3, the full variable domain reads NAGVMQNPRHLVRRRGQEARLRCSPMKGHSHVYWYRQLPEEGLKFMVYLQKENIIDESGMPKERFSAEFPKEGPSILRIQQVVRGDSAAYFCASSNAGGGADTQYFGPGTRLTVL.

This rearrangement joins TRBV11-1 to TRBJ2-3; D unclear. The V and J ends lost 5 bases and 0 bases respectively, with 3 bases between them. The CDR3 is made up of 12 amino acids. Germline CDR1 is SGHAT and CDR2 is FQDESV (reference sequence). The CDR3 loop reads CASSLSTDTQYF. CDR3 sequence (DNA): TGTGCCAGCAGCCTCAGCACAGATACGCAGTATTTT.

The rearrangement joins TRBV25-1 to TRBJ2-3; TRBD1 agrees at 9 bases. The J segment lost 0 bases and the V segment lost 6 bases, leaving 7 bases of the junction unmatched. Germline V gives CDR1 MGHDK, CDR2 SYGVNS. The CDR3 spans 16 residues. CDR3 residues: CASRTGTGKSTDTQYF. The CDR3 DNA sequence: TGTGCCAGCAGAACCGGGACAGGGAAGAGCACAGATACGCAGTATTTT. Using reference TRBV25-1 and TRBJ2-3 for the parts outside the CDR3, the full variable domain is EADIYQTPRYLVIGTGKKITLECSQTMGHDKMYWYQQDPGMELHLIHYSYGVNSTEKGDLSSESTVSRIRTEHFPLTLESARPSHTSQYLCASRTGTGKSTDTQYFGPGTRLTVL.

This sequence joins TRBV9 and TRBJ1-2; no firm D call. The V and J ends lost 7 bases and 4 bases respectively, with 14 bases between them. The CDR3 runs 13 residues. The germline CDR1 and CDR2 sequences are SGDLS and YYNGEE. Here the CDR3 reads CASGYQAAYGYTF. The CDR3 DNA reads as TGTGCCAGCGGCTACCAGGCCGCCTATGGCTACACCTTC.

This chain connects TRBV10-3 to TRBJ2-7, with TRBD1 matching over 7 bases. V was clipped by 5 bases and J by 2 bases; unmatched bases: 9. The CDR3 loop spans 15 amino acids. CDR1 and CDR2 (germline): ENHRY, SYGVKD. CDR3: CAISIFRDSPYEQYF. The CDR3 DNA follows: TGTGCCATCAGTATTTTCCGGGACAGTCCCTACGAGCAGTACTTC.

V usage is TRBV18 and J usage is TRBJ2-5, with 7 bases identical to TRBD2. The CDR3 spans 15 residues. Germline CDR1 KGHSH, CDR2 LQKENI. V shed 1 base and J 1 base; nucleotides not matched to a gene: 3. The CDR3 DNA follows: TGTGCCAGCTCACCACGAGCGGGGTCCCAAGAGACCCAGTACTTC. It is translated as CASSPRAGSQETQYF.